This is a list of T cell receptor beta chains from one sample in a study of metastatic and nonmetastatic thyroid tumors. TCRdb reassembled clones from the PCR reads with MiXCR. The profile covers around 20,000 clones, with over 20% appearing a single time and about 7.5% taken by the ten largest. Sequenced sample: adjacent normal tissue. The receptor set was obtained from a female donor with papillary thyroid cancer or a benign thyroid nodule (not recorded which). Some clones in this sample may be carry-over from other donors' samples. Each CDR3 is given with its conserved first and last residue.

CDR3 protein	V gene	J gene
CASSLYGESYGYTF	TRBV7-9	TRBJ1-2
CASSLDSWSRGGELFF	TRBV11-1	TRBJ2-2
CASSLLTSRTAATNEKLFF	TRBV28	TRBJ1-4
CASSFQDGELFF	TRBV12-3/TRBV12-4	TRBJ2-2
CASSLFSGFPVNEQFF	TRBV28	TRBJ2-1
CASSLLEGTPCEQYF	TRBV28	TRBJ2-7
CASSGQLDADTQYF	TRBV12-3/TRBV12-4	TRBJ2-3
CARSARGRATQYF	TRBV30	TRBJ2-5
CASSTLGVGNEQYF	TRBV12-3/TRBV12-4	TRBJ2-7
CAWSEGWRPSANEKLFF	TRBV30	TRBJ1-4